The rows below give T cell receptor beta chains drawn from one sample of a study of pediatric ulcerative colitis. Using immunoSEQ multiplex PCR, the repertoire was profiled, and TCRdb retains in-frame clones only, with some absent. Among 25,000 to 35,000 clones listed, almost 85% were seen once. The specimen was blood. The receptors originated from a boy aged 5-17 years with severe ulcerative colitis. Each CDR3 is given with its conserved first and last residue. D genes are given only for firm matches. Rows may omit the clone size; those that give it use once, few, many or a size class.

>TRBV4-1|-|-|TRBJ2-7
CASSQEDRDSYEQYF
TGCGCCAGCAGCCAAGAAGACCGGGACTCCTACGAGCAGTACTTC
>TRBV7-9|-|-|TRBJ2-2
CVTGSNTGELFF
TGTGTTACAGGCTCGAACACCGGGGAGCTGTTTTTT
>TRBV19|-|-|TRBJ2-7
CASSFGILYEQYF
TGTGCCAGTAGTTTTGGCATACTATACGAGCAGTACTTC
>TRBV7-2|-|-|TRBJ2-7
CASSRTPGLTYEQYF
TGTGCCAGCAGCCGAACGCCGGGGCTGACCTACGAGCAGTACTTC
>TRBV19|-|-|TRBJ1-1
CASSRPQAVGTEAFF
TGTGCCAGTAGTAGACCACAGGCGGTAGGGACTGAAGCTTTCTTT
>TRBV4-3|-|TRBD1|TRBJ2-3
CASSQATGGRGRDTQYF
TGCGCCAGCAGCCAGGCAACAGGGGGCCGGGGTAGGGATACGCAGTATTTT
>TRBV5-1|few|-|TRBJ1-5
CASSLSGHSNQPQHF
TGCGCCAGCAGCTTAAGTGGACATAGCAATCAGCCCCAGCATTTT
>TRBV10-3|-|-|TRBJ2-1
CAISESRDSYNEQFF
TGTGCCATCAGTGAGTCACGGGATTCCTACAATGAGCAGTTCTTC
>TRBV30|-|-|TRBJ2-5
CAWNHLAQSLETQYF
TGTGCCTGGAACCACCTGGCGCAATCATTGGAGACCCAGTACTTC
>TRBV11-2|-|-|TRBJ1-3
CASSLVSGSGNTIYF
TGTGCCAGCAGCTTAGTTTCCGGATCTGGAAACACCATATATTTT
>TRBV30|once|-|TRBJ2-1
CAWSPDYPPDNEQFF
TGTGCCTGGAGTCCTGACTACCCGCCCGATAATGAGCAGTTCTTC
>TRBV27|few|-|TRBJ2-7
CASSSYHHYEQYF
TGTGCCAGCAGTTCTTACCATCACTACGAGCAGTACTTC
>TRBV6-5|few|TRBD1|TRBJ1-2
CASSYRGGYGYTF
TGTGCCAGCAGCTACAGGGGTGGCTATGGCTACACCTTC
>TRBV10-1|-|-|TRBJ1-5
CASSESAAQPQHF
TGCGCCAGCAGTGAGTCGGCAGCTCAGCCCCAGCATTTT
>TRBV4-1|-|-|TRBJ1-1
CASSQGHGRNTEAFF
TGCGCCAGCAGCCAAGGGCACGGGAGGAACACTGAAGCTTTCTTT
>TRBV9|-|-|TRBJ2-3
CASSVPWREDTQYF
TGTGCCAGCAGCGTTCCCTGGAGGGAAGATACGCAGTATTTT
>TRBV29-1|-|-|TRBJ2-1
CSVEDWGARGQFF
TGCAGCGTTGAAGACTGGGGCGCCCGGGGTCAGTTCTTC
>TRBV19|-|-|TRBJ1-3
CASRPDINSGNTIYF
TGTGCCAGTAGACCAGACATCAACTCTGGAAACACCATATATTTT
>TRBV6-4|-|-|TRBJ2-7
CASSDASRRDKTHYEQYF
TGTGCCAGCAGTGACGCAAGCAGGAGAGACAAGACTCATTACGAGCAGTACTTC
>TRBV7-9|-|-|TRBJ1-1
CASSGGQAWFRGAFF
TGTGCCAGCAGCGGGGGGCAGGCTTGGTTCCGGGGAGCTTTCTTT
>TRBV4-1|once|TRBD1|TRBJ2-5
CASSQEGGALKETQYF
TGCGCCAGCAGCCAAGAAGGGGGCGCCCTAAAAGAGACCCAGTACTTC
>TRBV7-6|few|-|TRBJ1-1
CASRPRGRTEAFF
TGTGCCAGCAGGCCCCGCGGGCGGACTGAAGCTTTCTTT
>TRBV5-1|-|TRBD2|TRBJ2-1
CASSLRMRGSYNEQFF
TGCGCCAGCAGCTTGAGGATGCGGGGGTCCTACAATGAGCAGTTCTTC
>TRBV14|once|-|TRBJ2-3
CASSPDGYTQYF
TGTGCCAGCAGCCCGGACGGTTATACGCAGTATTTT
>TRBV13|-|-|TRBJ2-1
CASSLANEQFF
TGTGCCAGCAGCCTAGCCAATGAGCAGTTCTTC
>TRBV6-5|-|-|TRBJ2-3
CASSYQSTGGTDTQYF
TGTGCCAGCAGTTACCAATCGACAGGAGGCACAGATACGCAGTATTTT
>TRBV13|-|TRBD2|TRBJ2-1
CASSFRLAGGLNEQFF
TGTGCCAGCAGCTTCCGACTAGCGGGGGGCCTCAATGAGCAGTTCTTC
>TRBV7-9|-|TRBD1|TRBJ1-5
CASSTDRGRQPQHF
TGTGCCAGCAGCACGGACAGGGGGAGGCAGCCCCAGCATTTT
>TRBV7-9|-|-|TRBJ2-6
CASSGETAGANVLTF
TGTGCCAGCAGCGGTGAGACGGCTGGGGCCAACGTCCTGACTTTC
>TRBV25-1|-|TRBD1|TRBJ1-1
CASSQDRGNTEAFF
TGTGCCAGCAGTCAGGACAGGGGGAACACTGAAGCTTTCTTT
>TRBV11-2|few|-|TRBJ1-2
CASSSSGERHYGYTF
TGTGCCAGCAGCTCCTCCGGGGAGAGGCACTATGGCTACACCTTC
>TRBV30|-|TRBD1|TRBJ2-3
CAQNTGGGTDTQYF
TGTGCCCAAAACACAGGGGGCGGCACAGATACGCAGTATTTT
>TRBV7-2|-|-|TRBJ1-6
CASSLAGAATNSPLHF
TGTGCCAGCAGCTTAGCAGGGGCCGCGACCAATTCACCCCTCCACTTT
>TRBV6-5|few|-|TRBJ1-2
CASSYLGNGGYTF
TGTGCCAGCAGTTACTTGGGGAACGGCGGCTACACCTTC
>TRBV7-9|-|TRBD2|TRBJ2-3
CASSLVSSGTTDTQYF
TGTGCCAGCAGCTTAGTTTCCAGCGGGACCACAGATACGCAGTATTTT
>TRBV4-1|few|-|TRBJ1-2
CASSQEARSYTF
TGCGCCAGCAGCCAAGAAGCCAGGAGCTACACCTTC
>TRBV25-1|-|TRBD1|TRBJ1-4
CASSELAAVTGANEKLFF
TGTGCCAGCAGTGAATTGGCAGCCGTGACAGGGGCTAATGAAAAACTGTTTTTT
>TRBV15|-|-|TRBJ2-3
CATSPRLGISAQYF
TGTGCCACCAGCCCCCGACTAGGGATCAGTGCGCAGTATTTT
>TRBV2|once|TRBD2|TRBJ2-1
CASSGSGGLYNEQFF
TGTGCCAGCAGTGGTAGCGGGGGCCTATACAATGAGCAGTTCTTC
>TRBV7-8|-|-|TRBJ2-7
CASSLYGAYEQYF
TGTGCCAGCAGCTTATACGGAGCCTACGAGCAGTACTTC
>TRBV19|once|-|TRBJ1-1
CASSSPGGMNTEAFF
TGTGCCAGTAGTAGTCCCGGAGGAATGAACACTGAAGCTTTCTTT
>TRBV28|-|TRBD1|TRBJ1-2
CASGGTDGYGYTF
TGTGCCAGCGGGGGGACAGACGGTTATGGCTACACCTTC
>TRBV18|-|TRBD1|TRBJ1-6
CASSPPSGRDRASPLHF
TGTGCCAGCTCACCACCATCGGGACGGGACAGGGCTTCACCCCTCCACTTT
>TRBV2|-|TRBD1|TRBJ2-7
CASSEFRGEQYF
TGTGCCAGCAGTGAATTCAGGGGGGAGCAGTACTTC
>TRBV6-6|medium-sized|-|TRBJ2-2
CASTHTGELFF
TGTGCCAGCACGCATACCGGGGAGCTGTTTTTT
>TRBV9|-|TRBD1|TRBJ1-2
CASSVEGDRAYGYTF
TGTGCCAGCAGCGTAGAAGGGGACAGAGCATATGGCTACACCTTC
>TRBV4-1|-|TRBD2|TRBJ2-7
CASSQVTSGAYEQYF
TGCGCCAGCAGCCAAGTGACTAGCGGTGCCTACGAGCAGTACTTC
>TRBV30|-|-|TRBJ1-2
CASPRANYGYTF
TGTGCCTCACCTAGGGCTAACTATGGCTACACCTTC
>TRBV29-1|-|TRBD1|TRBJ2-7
CSVRTGVSGEQYF
TGCAGCGTCAGGACAGGGGTCTCAGGCGAGCAGTACTTC
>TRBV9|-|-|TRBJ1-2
CASSVGQGSSGYTF
TGTGCCAGCAGCGTAGGTCAGGGCTCCTCTGGCTACACCTTC
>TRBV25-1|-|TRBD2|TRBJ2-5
CASQTSGGADETQYF
TGTGCCAGCCAGACTAGCGGGGGGGCCGACGAGACCCAGTACTTC